The rows below give T cell receptor beta chains drawn from one sample of a study of blood T cell repertoires in COVID-19. Repertoires were generated with immunoSEQ multiplex PCR, while TCRdb's copy carries only in-frame clones and drops some. The repertoire holds around 140,000 clones, approximately 80% seen once, with approximately 4.5% in the top ten. Sequenced input: peripheral blood. Source of these receptors: an elderly woman with active or convalescent COVID-19. Each CDR3 is given with its conserved first and last residue. A D gene is named only where the DNA matches it firmly. Part of the rows lack a size; the others show once, few, many or a class for expanded clones.

D	size	V	J	CDR3	DNA
TRBD1	NA	TRBV19	TRBJ1-4	CASRAGTGATNEKLFF	TGTGCCAGTAGGGCCGGGACAGGGGCAACTAATGAAAAACTGTTTTTT
NA	NA	TRBV30	TRBJ1-2	CAWSTGMNYGYTF	TGTGCCTGGAGTACGGGGATGAACTATGGCTACACCTTC
NA	few	TRBV29-1	TRBJ1-6	CSVYAGLGSPLHF	TGCAGCGTGTATGCAGGGCTCGGTTCACCCCTCCACTTT
TRBD1	NA	TRBV6-5	TRBJ1-3	CASSISGTGGNTIYF	TGTGCCAGCAGTATTTCCGGGACAGGGGGAAACACCATATATTTT
NA	NA	TRBV5-1	TRBJ1-6	CASSPTEGGSPLHF	TGCGCCAGCAGCCCCACGGAGGGCGGTTCACCCCTCCACTTT
TRBD1	NA	TRBV28	TRBJ1-2	CASSSADRVGGYTF	TGTGCCAGCAGTTCCGCCGACAGGGTAGGGGGCTACACCTTC
NA	NA	TRBV9	TRBJ1-4	CASSVQAGHNEKLFF	TGTGCCAGCAGCGTACAGGCCGGACATAATGAAAAACTGTTTTTT
NA	NA	TRBV7-8	TRBJ1-1	CASSLGRSLEAFF	TGTGCCAGCAGCTTAGGGCGGAGTCTTGAAGCTTTCTTT
TRBD1	NA	TRBV19	TRBJ2-2	CASRTGFRGSAGELFF	TGTGCCAGTAGGACAGGGTTTCGGGGTTCGGCCGGGGAGCTGTTTTTT
NA	NA	TRBV6-6	TRBJ1-1	CASSRGTTTLGLDEAFF	TGTGCCAGCAGTCGCGGGACTACGACATTGGGTCTAGATGAAGCTTTCTTT
TRBD1	few	TRBV19	TRBJ1-2	CASSGTGDNYGYTF	TGTGCCAGTAGTGGGACAGGGGACAACTATGGCTACACCTTC
TRBD1	NA	TRBV5-6	TRBJ1-1	CASSAGQGDTEAFF	TGTGCCAGCAGCGCGGGACAGGGGGACACTGAAGCTTTCTTT
NA	NA	TRBV6-1	TRBJ2-3	CASSESRFAPAADTQYF	TGTGCCAGCAGTGAAAGTCGTTTCGCCCCGGCGGCAGATACGCAGTATTTT
TRBD1	once	TRBV30	TRBJ1-2	CAWTKAGGFSYGYTF	TGTGCCTGGACCAAAGCAGGGGGCTTTAGCTATGGCTACACCTTC
NA	NA	TRBV3-1/TRBV3-2	TRBJ1-2	CASSQSPNSYSYGYTF	TGTGCCAGCAGCCAAAGCCCCAACTCGTACAGCTATGGCTACACCTTC